The rows below give T cell receptor beta chains drawn from one sample of a study of vaccination and CD4 T cells after COVID-19. TCRdb ran MiXCR on the PCR reads and lists one entry per CDR3 protein. The sample records approximately 21,000 distinct CDR3 sequences, approximately 50% being singletons. No cognate antigen is known for these TCRs. The sequenced material came from cultured CD4+ T cells from blood. These receptor sequences come from a human donor with COVID-19. Each CDR3 is given with its conserved first and last residue. For some rows the clone size is stated as once, few or many, or as a class when expanded; others skip it.

TRBJ2-4 TRBV20-1 . CSARDRGGRTQNIQYF
TRBJ1-4 TRBV19 once CASTRQPATNEKLFF
TRBJ2-7 TRBV5-4 . CASRSGPGVSSGGVEQYF
TRBJ1-1 TRBV28 . CASSPTGLNTEAFF
TRBJ2-2 TRBV25-1 . CASMPNRGSTGELFF
TRBJ2-3 TRBV5-1 . CASRTGGGPSTDTQYF
TRBJ1-2 TRBV5-5 . CASSLAGDGYTF
TRBJ2-7 TRBV11-3 . CASSQRPPLSYEQYF
TRBJ2-1 TRBV15 few CATSRGTAGYNEQFF
TRBJ2-3 TRBV6-2/TRBV6-3 . CASSIDRDTQYF
TRBJ2-3 TRBV10-2 . CASRLAGGPDTQYF
TRBJ2-7 TRBV19 large CASSIGVSSYEQYF
TRBJ2-7 TRBV7-2 . CASSFQRGTEQYF
TRBJ2-3 TRBV11-2 . CASSSGGRGFTDTQYF
TRBJ2-3 TRBV2 . CASSVQAGQYF
TRBJ2-7 TRBV24-1 . CATSDVNSYEQYF
TRBJ2-2 TRBV7-2 . CASSFRLAVGTGELFF
TRBJ2-5 TRBV20-1 . CSARDRRKYQETQYF
TRBJ1-2 TRBV11-2 . CASSRDRNYGYTF
TRBJ2-1 TRBV11-2 . CASSLVALYNEQFF
TRBJ2-1 TRBV6-5 . CASSYSSSSGGAREQFF
TRBJ2-2 TRBV11-2 . CASSLDVAGRTGELFF
TRBJ1-5 TRBV15 few CATSREMSAAGQPQHF
TRBJ1-2 TRBV25-1 . CASSEPGQGFYGYTF
TRBJ1-1 TRBV20-1 . CSAPAGTGDTEAFF
TRBJ2-5 TRBV5-6 few CASSSLLAQETQYF
TRBJ2-5 TRBV12-3/TRBV12-4 . CASSLTSGDRAAQYF
TRBJ2-7 TRBV6-2/TRBV6-3 . CASTGGNSYEQYF
TRBJ1-2 TRBV5-4 hyperexpanded CASSGGEYYGYTF
TRBJ1-5 TRBV6-1 . CASSENWSQPQHF
TRBJ1-1 TRBV6-5 . CASSYPKAVEAFF